Described below is a single T cell receptor (beta chain) sequence and its context. Its specificity is unknown. This specimen comes from a study of Ad26.COV2.S vaccination and SARS-CoV-2 variants. The wider study: Ad26.COV2.S shots went into the muscle once or twice, 56 days apart. General observations from the study: It was reported that spike-specific CD8+ and CD4+ T cell responses were substantially broad after vaccination.

The length of the CDR3 is 15 residues. Germline assignment: CDR1 PRHDT and CDR2 FYEKMQ (reference sequence). Germline trimming cut 4 bases from V and 8 bases from J; bases unmatched to any gene: 10. Treatment given: 19 received Ad26.COV2.S at low or high dose, single or two shots; roughly five received placebo; per-sample allocation not given. Each sample was drawn 63 days after the first injection (of vaccine or placebo). TCRdb keeps only in-frame clones here, not all; method: immunoSEQ multiplex PCR. The sample has hundreds of thousands of clones; about 92% are singletons. The chain recombines TRBV13 with TRBJ2-4; TRBD1 aligns across 8 bases. The sequenced sample was peripheral blood, obtained in a trial of Ad26.COV2.S vaccine versus placebo. This TCR derives from a person between 18 and 65 years old who received the Ad26.COV2.S COVID-19 vaccine or a placebo. CDR3 residues: CASSSSTTGADIQYF. The CDR3 coding sequence is TGTGCCAGCAGCTCTTCGACGACAGGGGCAGACATTCAGTACTTC.